Here is one T cell receptor (beta chain) with its context. Its antigen is as yet unknown. Carrying UMI labels, the TRB cDNA libraries were prepared through 5' RACE. TCRdb reanalyzed the 5' RACE reads and collapses them to one entry per CDR3 protein, without DNA. The repertoire table contains over 150,000 distinct CDR3 sequences. This specimen comes from a study of CXCR3-negative and CXCR3-positive naive CD8 T cells. Study-wide results and limits: CXCR3-positive naive cells had more hydrophobic TRB CDR3s than CXCR3-negative naive cells.

All CD8+ T cell subsets were sorted in triplicate at 300,000 cells each. The sequenced sample consisted of naive CXCR3+ CD8+ T cells from blood. Subset denoted: CD45RO-CCR7+CD27+CD95- naive CD8+ T cells expressing CXCR3 (TNR3+). The source of this sequence is a human donor in good health. Some clones in this sample may be carry-over from other donors' samples.

The CDR3 spells CASSLLGPNEQFF. This rearrangement joins TRBV5-1 to TRBJ2-1; TCRdb reports TRBD2, a call that lacks DNA to check it against. CDR1 is SGHRS and CDR2 is YFSETQ in the germline V gene. The CDR3 covers 13 residues. The full variable domain, with the rest looked up from reference TRBV5-1 and TRBJ2-1, is KAGVTQTPRYLIKTRGQQVTLSCSPISGHRSVSWYQQTPGQGLQFLFEYFSETQRNKGNFPGRFSGRQFSNSRSEMNVSTLELGDSALYLCASSLLGPNEQFFGPGTRLTVL.